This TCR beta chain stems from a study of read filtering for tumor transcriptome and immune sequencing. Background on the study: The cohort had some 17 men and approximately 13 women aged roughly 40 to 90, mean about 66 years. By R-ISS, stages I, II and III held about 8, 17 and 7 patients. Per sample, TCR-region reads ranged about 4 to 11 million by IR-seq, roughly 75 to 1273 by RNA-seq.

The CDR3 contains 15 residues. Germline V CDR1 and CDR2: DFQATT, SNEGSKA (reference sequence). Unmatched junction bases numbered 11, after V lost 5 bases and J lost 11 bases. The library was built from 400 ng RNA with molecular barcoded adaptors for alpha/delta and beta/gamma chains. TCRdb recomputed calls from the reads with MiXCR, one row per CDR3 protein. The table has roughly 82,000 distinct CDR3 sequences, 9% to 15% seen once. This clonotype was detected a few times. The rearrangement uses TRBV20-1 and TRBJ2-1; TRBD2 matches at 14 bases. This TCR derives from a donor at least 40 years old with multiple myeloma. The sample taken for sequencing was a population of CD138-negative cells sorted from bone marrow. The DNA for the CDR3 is TGCAGTGCTGGGAGACTAGCGGGAGGGCTGAAAAAGCAGTTCTTC. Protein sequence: CSAGRLAGGLKKQFF.